Listed here are 15 T cell receptor beta chains from one sample, sequenced in a study of shared clonotypes between healthy human individuals. TCRdb keeps only in-frame clones here, not all; method: immunoSEQ multiplex PCR. The table records 300,000 to 400,000 clones, 74% of them present only once. The material sequenced was memory CD4+ T cells sorted from blood. Subset noted: CD45RA-negative fraction. These receptors were taken from a young man in good health.

The rearrangement joins TRBV10-3 to TRBJ2-3, with TRBD2 as a possible D gene (6 bases). Germline CDR1 is ENHRY and CDR2 is SYGVKD. V lost 8 bases and J lost 1, with 16 bases in between. The CDR3 has 15 amino acids. The CDR3 spells CAISRLSSGTDTQYF. The CDR3 coding sequence is TGTGCCATCTCACGATTATCTAGCGGCACAGATACGCAGTATTTT.

V usage is TRBV6-1 and J usage is TRBJ1-5, with 8 bases matching TRBD1. The CDR3 is 15 amino acids. Germline values: CDR1 MNHNS, CDR2 SASEGT. J gave up 5 bases and V 3 bases, and 6 bases lay outside the gene matches. Here the CDR3 reads CASSDGQGGYQPQHF. CDR3 in DNA: TGTGCCAGCAGTGACGGACAGGGTGGTTATCAGCCCCAGCATTTT.

This clone was seen a single time. V is TRBV5-5 and J is TRBJ2-5; 14 bases line up with TRBD2. The CDR3 loop spans 18 amino acids. With V trimmed by 3 bases and J by 0 bases, 7 bases remained unmatched. Germline CDR1 and CDR2: SGHKS and YYEKEE (reference sequence). Here the CDR3 DNA reads TGTGCCAGCAGCTGGAGGACTAGCGGGAGGACGTACCAAGAGACCCAGTACTTC. It encodes CASSWRTSGRTYQETQYF.

The V gene is TRBV7-3, the J gene TRBJ1-2, with 7 bases aligning to TRBD1. Unmatched junction bases numbered 13, after V lost 5 bases and J lost 13 bases. Germline V gives CDR1 SGHTA, CDR2 FQGTGA. There are 13 residues in the CDR3. The CDR3 region is CASSPGTATPGTF. In DNA form, the CDR3 reads TGTGCCAGCAGCCCCGGGACAGCTACGCCGGGCACCTTC.

The rearrangement links TRBV6-1 to TRBJ2-7; no clear D gene. Germline loops: CDR1 MNHNS, CDR2 SASEGT. V lost 6 bases and J lost 4, with 10 bases in between. The length of the CDR3 is 12 residues. The CDR3 protein is CASSPSQYEQYF. Here the CDR3 DNA reads TGTGCCAGCAGCCCTTCCCAGTACGAGCAGTACTTC.

This rearrangement joins TRBV5-5 to TRBJ1-2; D is perhaps TRBD1 (6 bases). The ends were cut back, 0 bases at V and 4 bases at J, with 10 bases in the middle. The CDR3 totals 14 residues. Germline values: CDR1 SGHKS, CDR2 YYEKEE (reference sequence). The CDR3 loop is CASSLVGGVYGYTF. In DNA, the CDR3 is TGTGCCAGCAGCTTGGTAGGGGGAGTCTATGGCTACACCTTC.

This clone was seen ten or more times. The V gene is TRBV7-2, the J gene TRBJ2-4; D unclear. V was cut by 4 bases and J by 6 bases, with 4 bases left in between. Germline CDR1 is SGHTA and CDR2 is FQGNSA. The CDR3 is 11 residues long. CDR3 residues: CASSSLNIQYF. The DNA of the CDR3 is TGTGCCAGCAGCTCGTTAAACATTCAGTACTTC. Looking up the rest from reference TRBV7-2 and TRBJ2-4 gives the full variable domain: GAGVSQSPSNKVTEKGKDVELRCDPISGHTALYWYRQSLGQGLEFLIYFQGNSAPDKSGLPSDRFSAERTGGSVSTLTIQRTQQEDSAVYLCASSSLNIQYFGAGTRLSVL.

CDR3 nucleotide sequence: TGTGCCAGCAGCGTAGTTACAGGGGGCGCGGATGGCTACACCTTC. Translated: CASSVVTGGADGYTF. V and J are TRBV9 and TRBJ1-2, with TRBD1 matching 9 bases. Per germline, CDR1 SGDLS and CDR2 YYNGEE. The trim removed 0 bases at V and 6 bases at J, leaving 6 bases unmatched. The CDR3 runs to 15 residues. Based on the CDR3 plus reference TRBV9 and TRBJ1-2, the full variable domain is DSGVTQTPKHLITATGQRVTLRCSPRSGDLSVYWYQQSLDQGLQFLIQYYNGEERAKGNILERFSAQQFPDLHSELNLSSLELGDSALYFCASSVVTGGADGYTFGSGTRLTVV.

The genes are TRBV5-8 and TRBJ1-2; D is ambiguous. The ends were cut back, 4 bases at V and 2 bases at J, with 9 bases in the middle. Germline V gene data show CDR1 as SGHTS and CDR2 as YDEGEE. The CDR3 is made up of 13 amino acids. CDR3 DNA sequence: TGTGCCAGCAGCACCGGACGGAACTATGGCTACACCTTC. It yields the protein CASSTGRNYGYTF.

This clone was recorded once. The V call is TRBV18, the J call TRBJ2-1; 10 bases are a match to TRBD2. This CDR3 has 15 amino acids. The germline gives CDR1 KGHSH, CDR2 LQKENI. Unmatched junction bases numbered 4, after V lost 4 bases and J lost 4 bases. CDR3 protein: CASSLSSGSYNEQFF. In nucleotides, the CDR3 is TGTGCCAGCTCACTATCTAGCGGGAGTTACAATGAGCAGTTCTTC.

The chain has TRBV11-2 and TRBJ1-1; D perhaps matches TRBD1 (5 bases). The length of the CDR3 is 14 residues. Trimming shortened V by 1 base and J by 1 base, and 7 bases separated the two germline ends. The germline V gene encodes CDR1 SGHAT and CDR2 FQNNGV. CDR3 DNA: TGTGCCAGCAGCTTAGGCAGGGCGAACACTGAAGCTTTCTTT. Encoded protein: CASSLGRANTEAFF.

The V call is TRBV9, the J call TRBJ2-1, with a tentative D call TRBD1 (6 bases). Between the trimmed V and J ends, which lost 4 bases and 7 bases, there was a span of 27 bases. The CDR3 loop spans 18 amino acids. Per the germline V gene, CDR1 is SGDLS and CDR2 is YYNGEE. This CDR3 reads CASSLGVGTGILTNEQFF. The CDR3 bases are TGTGCCAGCAGCCTGGGGGTTGGAACAGGGATCTTAACAAATGAGCAGTTCTTC.

This rearrangement joins TRBV10-3 to TRBJ2-7; 10 bases are a match to TRBD1. V was pared by 5 bases and J by 6 bases, with 10 bases of the junction left unmatched. Looked up from germline, CDR1 is ENHRY and CDR2 is SYGVKD. The CDR3 spans 15 residues. The CDR3 sequence: CAISPDKGQGREQYF. The CDR3 DNA sequence: TGTGCCATCAGTCCAGACAAGGGACAGGGGCGCGAGCAGTACTTC.

The chain is built from TRBV27 and TRBJ2-1; D ambiguous. Germline values: CDR1 MNHEY, CDR2 SMNVEV (reference sequence). The length of the CDR3 is 14 residues. V was trimmed by 2 bases and J by 2 bases, leaving 7 bases between them. The CDR3 nucleotides are TGTGCCAGCAGTTTACCCCCGACCTACAATGAGCAGTTCTTC. Protein sequence: CASSLPPTYNEQFF.

The CDR3 protein is CASSLYASNQPQHF. CDR3 bases: TGTGCCAGCAGTTTATATGCTAGCAATCAGCCCCAGCATTTT. This chain joins TRBV28 and TRBJ1-5; the D is unclear. The CDR3 is made up of 14 amino acids. With 1 base removed from V and 0 bases from J, the gap between germline ends came to 4 bases. Germline V CDR1 and CDR2: MDHEN, SYDVKM.